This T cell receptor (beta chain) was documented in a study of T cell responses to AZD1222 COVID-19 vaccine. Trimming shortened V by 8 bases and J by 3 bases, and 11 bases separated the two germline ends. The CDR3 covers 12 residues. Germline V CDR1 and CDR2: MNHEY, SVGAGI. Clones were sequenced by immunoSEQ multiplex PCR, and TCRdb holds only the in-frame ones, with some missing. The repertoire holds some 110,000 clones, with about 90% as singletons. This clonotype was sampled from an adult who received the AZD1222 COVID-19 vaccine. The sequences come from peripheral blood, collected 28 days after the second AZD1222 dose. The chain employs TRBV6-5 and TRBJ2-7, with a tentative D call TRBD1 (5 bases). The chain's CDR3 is CASGNRYYEQYF. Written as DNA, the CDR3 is TGTGCCAGCGGAAACAGGTACTACGAGCAGTACTTC.